This T cell receptor (beta chain) was retrieved from a study of blood T cell repertoires in COVID-19. On the study more broadly: Samples came from the United States, Italy and Spain, spanning acute and convalescent COVID-19. T cells, B-cell-depleted T cells, or PBMCs provided the cDNA or gDNA that served as material.

Under the authors' procedure: Reference gene primer amplification in the assay estimated nucleated cell counts. Using immunoSEQ multiplex PCR, the repertoire was profiled, and TCRdb retains in-frame clones only, with some absent. For V, J and clone size, that table is used; D and trimming come from the DNA. The data show under 250,000 clones, 80% to 85% seen once. This CDR3 has 15 residues. The germline CDR1 and CDR2 sequences are SGHDN and FVKESK. V was shortened by 1 base and J by 6 bases, with 15 bases between the two germline ends. This clone has more than one count but fewer than ten. The chain couples TRBV14 to TRBJ1-1; tentatively, D is TRBD1 (6 bases). The source is a woman between 55 and 75 years old with acute or convalescent COVID-19. The sample taken for sequencing was peripheral blood. The CDR3 is CASSQGPAGAAEAFF. The CDR3 DNA sequence: TGTGCCAGCAGCCAAGGGCCAGCGGGGGCTGCTGAAGCTTTCTTT.